This is a list of T cell receptor beta chains from one sample in a study of CD8+CD57+ T cells in acquired aplastic anemia. TCRdb itself ran the reads through MiXCR, one entry per CDR3 protein. The sample consists of about 180,000 distinct CDR3 sequences, roughly 60% of them appearing once. The sample taken for sequencing was sorted CD4+, CD8+, or CD8+CD57+ T cells (not recorded which) from PBMCs. The source of these receptors is a human donor with aplastic anemia. Both conserved end residues are part of each CDR3. A D gene is named only where the DNA matches it firmly. For some rows the clone size is stated as once, few or many, or as a class when expanded; others skip it.

d_call cdr3_length clone_size j_call v_call cdr3_aa cdr3_nt
. 12 . TRBJ2-7 TRBV6-5 CASSSTTFEQYF TGTGCCAGCAGTTCCACGACTTTCGAGCAGTACTTC
. 15 few TRBJ2-3 TRBV9 CASSAEDGSTDTQYF TGTGCCAGCAGCGCCGAAGACGGTAGCACAGATACGCAGTATTTT
. 13 many TRBJ2-7 TRBV15 CATSGAAGYEQYF TGTGCCACCAGCGGCGCAGCGGGCTACGAGCAGTACTTC
. 12 many TRBJ2-7 TRBV12-3/TRBV12-4 CASSHRTHEQYF TGTGCCAGCAGTCACAGGACCCACGAGCAGTACTTC
TRBD2 15 . TRBJ2-1 TRBV19 CASSKTSGADNEQFF TGTGCCAGTAGTAAGACTAGCGGGGCCGACAATGAGCAGTTCTTC
. 12 . TRBJ2-1 TRBV7-3 CASSIGEDEQFF TGTGCCAGCAGCATCGGAGAAGATGAGCAGTTCTTC
TRBD1 17 . TRBJ2-5 TRBV2 CASSQPGTGTRLGTQYF TGTGCCAGCAGTCAGCCGGGGACAGGGACGAGGTTGGGGACCCAGTACTTC
. 13 few TRBJ1-1 TRBV30 CAWSIGTLTEAFF TGTGCCTGGAGTATAGGGACACTCACTGAAGCTTTCTTT
TRBD2 17 . TRBJ2-5 TRBV10-3 CASSYLRLAAYQETQYF TGTGCCAGCAGTTACCTCCGACTAGCTGCGTACCAAGAGACCCAGTACTTC
TRBD1 17 . TRBJ2-1 TRBV5-1 CASSTIPGTGDYNEQFF TGCGCCAGCAGCACGATTCCCGGGACAGGAGATTACAATGAGCAGTTCTTC
. 15 . TRBJ2-1 TRBV2 CASCWSAAGEAEQFF TGTGCCAGCTGCTGGAGTGCGGCAGGGGAGGCTGAGCAGTTCTTC
TRBD1 15 . TRBJ2-7 TRBV7-9 CASRLSGQGQYEQYF TGTGCCAGCAGACTCTCAGGACAGGGGCAGTACGAGCAGTACTTC
TRBD1 16 . TRBJ2-3 TRBV24-1 CATSARQGLGTDTQYF TGTGCCACCAGTGCGAGACAGGGCCTGGGTACAGATACGCAGTATTTT
. 15 . TRBJ2-7 TRBV9 CASSPVGQPPYEQYF TGTGCCAGCAGCCCCGTGGGACAACCCCCCTACGAGCAGTACTTC
. 15 many TRBJ2-6 TRBV9 CASSPEASGANVLTF TGTGCCAGCAGCCCAGAGGCCTCTGGGGCCAACGTCCTGACTTTC
. 14 . TRBJ1-1 TRBV10-3 CAISAKAVGTEAFF TGTGCCATCAGTGCCAAGGCTGTTGGCACTGAAGCTTTCTTT
TRBD1 14 . TRBJ2-7 TRBV5-1 CASSREQGAGEQYF TGCGCCAGCAGCCGTGAACAGGGGGCCGGGGAGCAGTACTTC
. 15 . TRBJ2-1 TRBV19 CASSIAAGYYNEQFF TGTGCCAGTAGTATAGCAGCTGGGTACTACAATGAGCAGTTCTTC
. 13 once TRBJ2-3 TRBV24-1 CATSDVVADTQYF TGTGCCACCAGTGATGTAGTAGCTGATACGCAGTATTTT
. 15 few TRBJ2-3 TRBV7-3 CASSPLGGEGDTQYF TGTGCCAGCAGCCCCCTCGGCGGGGAAGGAGATACGCAGTATTTT
TRBD1 19 . TRBJ1-5 TRBV2 CASSEVLGQGIRDNQPQHF TGTGCCAGCAGTGAAGTCTTGGGACAGGGGATTCGTGACAATCAGCCCCAGCATTTT
TRBD1 14 many TRBJ2-2 TRBV5-8 CASSAGTGTEELFF TGTGCCAGCAGCGCCGGGACAGGGACGGAGGAGCTGTTTTTT
. 13 many TRBJ2-1 TRBV20-1 CSARALRRNEQFF TGCAGTGCTAGAGCTCTGCGGCGAAATGAGCAGTTCTTC
. 12 . TRBJ2-7 TRBV2 CASRSGYPEQYF TGTGCCAGCAGGTCGGGATACCCCGAGCAGTACTTC
. 14 . TRBJ2-5 TRBV5-6 CASSLGGVQETQYF TGTGCCAGCAGCTTGGGGGGGGTCCAAGAGACCCAGTACTTC
TRBD2 15 . TRBJ2-7 TRBV7-3 CASTTGLAGNYEQYF TGTGCCAGCACCACGGGACTAGCGGGAAACTACGAGCAGTACTTC
. 14 . TRBJ1-5 TRBV19 CASSDHRANQPQHF TGTGCCAGTAGTGACCACAGGGCCAATCAGCCCCAGCATTTT
TRBD1 18 many TRBJ1-5 TRBV7-6 CASRFPGQGAGGNQPQHF TGTGCCAGCAGATTCCCGGGACAGGGGGCCGGAGGCAATCAGCCCCAGCATTTT
. 13 . TRBJ2-1 TRBV14 CASRLTGTLEQFF TGTGCCAGCAGGCTGACCGGGACCCTCGAGCAGTTCTTC
. 16 many TRBJ1-2 TRBV19 CASGEARHLVRNGYTF TGTGCCAGTGGCGAGGCGCGTCACTTGGTTCGTAATGGCTACACCTTC